These 6 T cell receptor beta chains originate from one sample sequenced in a study of T cells after yellow fever vaccination. Using its own MiXCR run on the 5' RACE reads, TCRdb lists one record per CDR3 protein. The sample shows around 230,000 distinct CDR3 sequences, about 7% of them seen only once. This specimen was CD4+ T cells sorted from PBMCs, taken on the day of the yellow fever booster vaccination. Receptors were obtained from a man aged 25 to 45 who received the YFV17D yellow fever vaccine.

The chain joins TRBV12-3 or TRBV12-4 to TRBJ2-1; 11 nucleotides line up with TRBD2. This CDR3 contains 17 residues. J lost 6 bases, V lost 2 bases, and 9 bases had no gene match. CDR3 residues: CASSLLASGRTLNEQFF. The CDR3 coding sequence is TGTGCCAGCAGTTTACTTGCTAGCGGGAGGACTCTCAATGAGCAGTTCTTC.

Note on this clonotype: Relative to the germline gene, one junction end is altered; a read error may explain this. The rearrangement links TRBV6-2 or TRBV6-3 to TRBJ2-2, with 9 bases lining up with TRBD2. This CDR3 is 15 amino acids long. CDR1 MNHEY and CDR2 SVGEGT come from the germline V gene. The CDR3 nucleotides read TGTGCCAGCAAGCCGAGCGGGAGGAACTCCGGGGAGCTGTTTTTT. It encodes CASKPSGRNSGELFF.

This clonotype was detected ten times or more. V and J are TRBV5-5 and TRBJ2-2; D is undetermined. The CDR3 is 14 residues long. Trimming left V 2 bases short and J 0 bases short, with 5 bases between. Germline values: CDR1 SGHKS, CDR2 YYEKEE (reference sequence). Here the CDR3 reads CASSLGPNTGELFF. Written as DNA, the CDR3 is TGTGCCAGCAGCTTAGGACCGAACACCGGGGAGCTGTTTTTT.

This clonotype has a handful of counts. V and J are TRBV20-1 and TRBJ1-1; 7 bases line up with TRBD1. V was pared by 3 bases and J by 11 bases, with 9 bases of the junction left unmatched. CDR3 length: 12 residues. Germline loops: CDR1 DFQATT, CDR2 SNEGSKA (reference sequence). The CDR3 spells CSARARTGLAFF. The CDR3 DNA is TGCAGTGCTAGGGCCAGGACAGGTTTGGCTTTCTTT.

As concerns this clonotype: A much larger clone lies one base from this, so it may be a read error. V and J are TRBV12-3 or TRBV12-4 and TRBJ2-5; D is unclear. The CDR3 length is 10 residues. V lost 6 bases and J lost 3, with 2 bases in between. CDR3 amino acids: CASSKETQYF. The CDR3 DNA reads TGTGCCAGCAGCAAAGAGACCCAGTACTTC.

This clonotype was seen at least ten times. The V gene is TRBV18, the J gene TRBJ1-5, with D possibly being TRBD1 (6 bases). The CDR3 sequence is 14 residues long. V lost 3 bases and J lost 6, with 12 bases in between. Germline lookup yields CDR1 KGHSH and CDR2 LQKENI. In DNA form, the CDR3 reads TGTGCCAGCTCACCCCGACAGACAGGTCAGCCCCAGCATTTT. As protein: CASSPRQTGQPQHF.